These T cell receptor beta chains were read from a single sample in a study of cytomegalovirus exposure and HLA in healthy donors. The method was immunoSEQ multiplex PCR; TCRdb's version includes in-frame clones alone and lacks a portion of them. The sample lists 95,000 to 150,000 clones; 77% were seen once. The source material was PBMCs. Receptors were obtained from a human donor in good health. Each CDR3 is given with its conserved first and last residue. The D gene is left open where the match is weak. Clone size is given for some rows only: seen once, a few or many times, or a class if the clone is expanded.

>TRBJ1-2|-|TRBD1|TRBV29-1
CSVVIRDSFYGYTF
TGCAGCGTTGTCATAAGGGACAGTTTCTATGGCTACACCTTC
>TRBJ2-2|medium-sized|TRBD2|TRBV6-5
CASSYLGGTGELFF
TGTGCCAGCAGTTACCTCGGGGGGACCGGGGAGCTGTTTTTT
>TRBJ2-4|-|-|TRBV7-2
CASSLGSSKNIQYF
TGTGCCAGCAGCTTAGGTAGTTCCAAAAACATTCAGTACTTC
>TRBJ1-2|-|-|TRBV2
CASRPDKNYGYTF
TGTGCCAGCAGACCCGACAAAAACTATGGCTACACCTTC
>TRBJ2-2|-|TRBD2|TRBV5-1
CASSLDPTSGRAPGELFF
TGCGCCAGCAGCTTGGACCCGACTAGCGGGAGGGCTCCCGGGGAGCTGTTTTTT
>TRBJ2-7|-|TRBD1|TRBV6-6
CASTPPGQVGEQYF
TGTGCCAGCACCCCCCCCGGACAGGTCGGGGAGCAGTACTTC
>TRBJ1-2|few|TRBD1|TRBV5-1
CASSLGSGTDYGYTF
TGCGCCAGCAGCTTAGGATCCGGGACAGATTATGGCTACACCTTC
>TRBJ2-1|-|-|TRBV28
CASREYNEQFF
TGTGCCAGCAGAGAGTACAATGAGCAGTTCTTC
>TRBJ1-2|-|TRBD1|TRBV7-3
CAGQGVYGYTF
TGTGCCGGACAGGGTGTGTATGGCTACACCTTC
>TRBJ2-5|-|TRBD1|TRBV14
CASSQGDRGPLQETQYF
TGTGCCAGCAGCCAAGGGGACAGGGGCCCCCTACAAGAGACCCAGTACTTC
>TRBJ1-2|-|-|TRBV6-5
CASSSRGEGYTF
TGTGCCAGCAGTTCCCGGGGGGAAGGCTACACCTTC
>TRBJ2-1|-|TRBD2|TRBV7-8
CASSVTSGSMFEQFF
TGTGCCAGCAGCGTAACTAGCGGGAGTATGTTCGAGCAGTTCTTC
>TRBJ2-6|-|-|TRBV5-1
CASSLSSGSGANVLTF
TGCGCCAGCAGCTTGTCTTCGGGGTCAGGGGCCAACGTCCTGACTTTC
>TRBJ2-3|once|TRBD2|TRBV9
CASSPWEGPGTDTQYF
TGTGCCAGCAGCCCCTGGGAGGGGCCAGGCACAGATACGCAGTATTTT
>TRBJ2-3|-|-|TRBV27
CASSFRAQGTDTQYF
TGTGCCAGCAGTTTCAGAGCACAGGGCACAGATACGCAGTATTTT
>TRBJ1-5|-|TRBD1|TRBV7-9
CASSLAGTGWAQPQHF
TGTGCCAGCAGCTTAGCCGGGACAGGGTGGGCTCAGCCCCAGCATTTT
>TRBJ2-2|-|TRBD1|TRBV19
CASPGQTTGELFF
TGTGCCAGCCCGGGACAGACGACCGGGGAGCTGTTTTTT
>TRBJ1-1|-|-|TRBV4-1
CASSQGLQNTEAFF
TGCGCCAGCAGCCAAGGGTTACAGAACACTGAAGCTTTCTTT
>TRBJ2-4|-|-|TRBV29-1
CSVEVQGLAKNIQYF
TGCAGCGTTGAAGTCCAGGGGCTAGCCAAAAACATTCAGTACTTC
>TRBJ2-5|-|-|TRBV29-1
CSVVNRGGKTQYF
TGCAGCGTTGTAAACAGGGGGGGCAAGACCCAGTACTTC
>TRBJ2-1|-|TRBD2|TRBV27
CASSLSSGTSVYNEQFF
TGTGCCAGCAGTTTATCCTCCGGGACTAGCGTCTACAATGAGCAGTTCTTC
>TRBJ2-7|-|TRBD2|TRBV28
CASGGTSGRVGEQYF
TGTGCCAGCGGGGGGACTAGCGGGAGGGTGGGTGAGCAGTACTTC
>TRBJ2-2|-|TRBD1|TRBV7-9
CSSSQKTGTENTGELFF
TGTTCCAGCAGCCAAAAAACCGGGACAGAGAACACCGGGGAGCTGTTTTTT
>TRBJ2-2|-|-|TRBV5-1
CASSLSVGELFF
TGCGCCAGCAGCTTGTCGGTCGGGGAGCTGTTTTTT
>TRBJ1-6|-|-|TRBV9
CASSVAAQPGNSPLHF
TGTGCCAGCAGCGTAGCGGCCCAGCCCGGGAATTCACCCCTCCACTTT
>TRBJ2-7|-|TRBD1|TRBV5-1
CASSPGTGLIYEQYF
TGCGCCAGCAGCCCAGGGACAGGGCTCATTTACGAGCAGTACTTC
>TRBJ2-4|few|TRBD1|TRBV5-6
CASSLFRDRASTAKNIQYF
TGTGCCAGCAGCTTGTTCCGGGACAGGGCCTCTACTGCCAAAAACATTCAGTACTTC
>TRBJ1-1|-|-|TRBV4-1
CASSQVGGGTEAFF
TGCGCCAGCAGCCAAGTTGGGGGAGGGACTGAAGCTTTCTTT
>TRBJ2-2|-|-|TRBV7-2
CASSPYSSTGELFF
TGTGCCAGCAGCCCGTATTCGAGCACCGGGGAGCTGTTTTTT
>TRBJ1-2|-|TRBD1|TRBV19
CASSARQGPGYTF
TGTGCCAGTAGTGCGAGACAGGGTCCTGGCTACACCTTC
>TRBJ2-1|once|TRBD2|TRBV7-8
CASSLGLAGVSEQFF
TGTGCCAGCAGCTTGGGACTAGCGGGAGTCAGTGAGCAGTTCTTC
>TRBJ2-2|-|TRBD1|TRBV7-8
CASSLGGGQGRAGELFF
TGTGCCAGCAGCTTAGGGGGGGGACAGGGCAGGGCCGGGGAGCTGTTTTTT
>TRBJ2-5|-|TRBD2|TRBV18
CASSPPSGGQETQYF
TGTGCCAGCTCACCACCTAGCGGGGGGCAAGAGACCCAGTACTTC
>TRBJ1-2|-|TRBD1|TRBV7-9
CASSTEGQGGGYTF
TGTGCCAGCAGTACTGAGGGACAGGGTGGTGGCTACACCTTC
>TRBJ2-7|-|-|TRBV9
CASSVGFGGIYEQYF
TGTGCCAGCAGCGTAGGCTTTGGCGGGATCTACGAGCAGTACTTC
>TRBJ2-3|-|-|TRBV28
CASSSQPEVTQYF
TGTGCCAGCAGTTCCCAACCCGAGGTTACGCAGTATTTT
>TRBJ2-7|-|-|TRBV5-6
CASSRPDSIDEQYF
TGTGCCAGCAGCCGCCCGGACAGTATCGATGAGCAGTACTTC
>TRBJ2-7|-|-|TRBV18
CASSPPVSYEQYF
TGTGCCAGCTCACCACCCGTCTCCTACGAGCAGTACTTC
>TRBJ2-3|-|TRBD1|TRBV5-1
CASSRGQGATDTQYF
TGCGCCAGCAGCCGAGGACAGGGGGCCACAGATACGCAGTATTTT
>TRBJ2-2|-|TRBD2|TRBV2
CASSTYLAGVHTGELFF
TGTGCCAGCAGTACCTATTTAGCGGGAGTACACACCGGGGAGCTGTTTTTT
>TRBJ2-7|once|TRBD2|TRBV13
CASSYHGTSGQAYEQYF
TGTGCCAGCAGCTACCACGGGACTAGCGGGCAGGCCTACGAGCAGTACTTC